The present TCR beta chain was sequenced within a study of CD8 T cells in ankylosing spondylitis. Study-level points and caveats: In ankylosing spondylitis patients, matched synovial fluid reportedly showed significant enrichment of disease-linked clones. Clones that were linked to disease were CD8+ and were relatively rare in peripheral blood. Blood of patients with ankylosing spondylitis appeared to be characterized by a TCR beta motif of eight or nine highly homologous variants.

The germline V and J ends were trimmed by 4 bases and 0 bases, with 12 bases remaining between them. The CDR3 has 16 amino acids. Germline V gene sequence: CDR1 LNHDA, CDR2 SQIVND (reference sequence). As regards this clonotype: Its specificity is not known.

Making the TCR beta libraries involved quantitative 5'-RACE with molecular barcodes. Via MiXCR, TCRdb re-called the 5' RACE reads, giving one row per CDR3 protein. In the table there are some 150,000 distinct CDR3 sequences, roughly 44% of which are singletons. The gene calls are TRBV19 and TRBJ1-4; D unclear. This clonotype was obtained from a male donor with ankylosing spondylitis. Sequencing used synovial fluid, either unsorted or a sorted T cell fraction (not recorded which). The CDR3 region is CASSRGWDATNEKLFF. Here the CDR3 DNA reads TGTGCCAGTAGTAGAGGATGGGATGCAACTAATGAAAAACTGTTTTTT.